This TCR beta chain was found in a study of cytomegalovirus exposure and HLA in healthy donors. Study-wide results and caveats: One variant, a missense change in DCLRE1C, was linked in a later analysis to TCR beta V- and J-gene trimming. TCR beta sequences reportedly predicted most subjects' HLA-A and HLA-B alleles accurately.

Of note for this clone: No antigen is known for it.

Germline V gives CDR1 LGHNA, CDR2 YNFKEQ. V was shortened by 2 bases and J by 3 bases, with 12 bases between the two germline ends. This CDR3 comprises 15 residues. Healthy people donating bone marrow made up the donors. Each donor was nominally healthy when sampled (though unrecorded immune exposures were likely). Amplification used 60 Vbeta primers and 13 Jbeta primers. Sequencing was performed with immunoSEQ multiplex PCR; in TCRdb, only in-frame clones are kept and a portion is missing. The sample has 100,000 to 150,000 clones, approximately 71% seen once. Material for sequencing was PBMCs. The origin of this receptor is a woman in her sixties or seventies in good health and CMV-seronegative. The rearrangement uses TRBV4-2 and TRBJ2-3; the D gene is possibly TRBD2 (5 bases). DNA of the CDR3: TGTGCCAGCAGCCAACTCTACACGGGGACAGATACGCAGTATTTT. This gives the protein CASSQLYTGTDTQYF.